The 12 T cell receptor beta chains below come from one sample, sequenced in a study of blood T cell repertoires in COVID-19. Here immunoSEQ multiplex PCR was the method, and the copy in TCRdb shows in-frame clones only, minus some. The data hold approximately 220,000 clones, with about 85% observed a single time. The sample comprised peripheral blood. The receptors were sampled from a woman aged 80 or over with acute or convalescent COVID-19.

This clone has just a few counts. The chain is built from TRBV27 and TRBJ1-6; 10 positions match TRBD1. There are 18 residues in the CDR3. Trimming at V came to 5 bases and at J to 7 bases, leaving 14 bases not matched to a gene. Germline CDR1 reads MNHEY; CDR2 reads SMNVEV (reference sequence). The DNA of the CDR3 is TGTGCCAGCAGTCCATCCCTCGGGACAGGGGATTGGAATTCACCCCTCCACTTT. This sequence encodes CASSPSLGTGDWNSPLHF.

The gene calls are TRBV19 and TRBJ2-2, with 9 bases fitting TRBD2. Germline V gene sequence: CDR1 LNHDA, CDR2 SQIVND (reference sequence). With V trimmed by 4 bases and J by 3 bases, 15 bases remained unmatched. CDR3 size: 19 residues. CDR3: CASSSTLAGLSGDTGELFF. CDR3 DNA sequence: TGTGCCAGTAGTAGTACCCTAGCGGGATTGAGTGGGGACACCGGGGAGCTGTTTTTT.

This chain links TRBV5-1 with TRBJ1-2; D is unresolved. Per the germline V gene, CDR1 is SGHRS and CDR2 is YFSETQ. This CDR3 comprises 13 residues. Trimming removed 0 bases from V and 4 bases from J, with 7 bases in between. Here the CDR3 reads CASSLVGSYGYTF. The CDR3 nucleotides are TGCGCCAGCAGCTTGGTGGGGAGCTATGGCTACACCTTC.

The rearrangement links TRBV2 to TRBJ2-7; D may match TRBD1 or TRBD2 (6 bases each). V lost 6 bases, J lost 4 bases, and 16 bases lay in between. The CDR3 covers 14 residues. Germline V gene sequence: CDR1 SNHLY, CDR2 FYNNEI. The CDR3 DNA reads as TGTGCCAGCAGGGAACAGGGAGGAACTTACGAGCAGTACTTC. Protein sequence: CASREQGGTYEQYF. The whole variable domain, remainder taken from reference TRBV2 and TRBJ2-7, is EPEVTQTPSHQVTQMGQEVILRCVPISNHLYFYWYRQILGQKVEFLVSFYNNEISEKSEIFDDQFSVERPDGSNFTLKIRSTKLEDSAMYFCASREQGGTYEQYFGPGTRLTVT.

This clone turned up a few times. V is TRBV3-1 (or the pseudogene TRBV3-2) and J is TRBJ1-2, with TRBD1 matching over 7 bases. Germline V gene data show CDR1 as LGHDT and CDR2 as YNNKEL (reference sequence). Trimming removed 6 bases from V and 6 bases from J; junction bases left unmatched: 7. CDR3 length: 13 amino acids. CDR3 coding DNA: TGTGCCAGCAGTCAGACAGGGACCGATGGCTACACCTTC. Encoded protein: CASSQTGTDGYTF.

The genes are TRBV5-6 and TRBJ1-3; D uncertain. The V end lost 2 bases, the J end lost 0 bases, and 9 bases lay between the germline ends. The CDR3 contains 15 residues. CDR1 is SGHDT and CDR2 is YYEEEE in the germline V gene. Here the CDR3 DNA reads TGTGCCAGCAGCTTAGCCACCCGCTCTGGAAACACCATATATTTT. Its protein product is CASSLATRSGNTIYF.

The rearrangement uses TRBV3-1 (or the pseudogene TRBV3-2) and TRBJ1-1, with D unclear. V lost 3 bases and J lost 0, with 14 bases in between. CDR3 length equals 16 residues. CDR1 is LGHDT and CDR2 is YNNKEL in the germline V gene (reference sequence). The CDR3 DNA sequence: TGTGCCAGCAGCCAGGGAGGCGCCCAAATGAACACTGAAGCTTTCTTT. Translation gives CASSQGGAQMNTEAFF.

The chain combines TRBV3-1 (or the pseudogene TRBV3-2) with TRBJ1-3; a possible D gene is TRBD1 (6 bases). This CDR3 is built from 17 residues. CDR1 LGHDT and CDR2 YNNKEL come from the germline V gene (reference sequence). V shed 4 bases and J shed 4 bases, with 20 bases lying between them. CDR3 in DNA: TGTGCCAGCAGCCTACATACCGGGAGGGGGGAAGGAAACACCATATATTTT. Translation: CASSLHTGRGEGNTIYF.

The chain has TRBV9 and TRBJ2-3; maybe TRBD2 (5 bases). The germline V gene encodes CDR1 SGDLS and CDR2 YYNGEE. The V end was cut by 0 bases, the J end by 6 bases, with 8 bases between. The CDR3 is 13 amino acids. CDR3: CASSVAGKDTQYF. The DNA for the CDR3 is TGTGCCAGCAGCGTAGCGGGGAAGGATACGCAGTATTTT.

This rearrangement joins TRBV5-1 to TRBJ1-1; D unresolved. V lost 1 base to trimming and J lost 0 bases, with 7 bases between them. Germline lookup yields CDR1 SGHRS and CDR2 YFSETQ. The CDR3 spans 14 residues. CDR3 nucleotides: TGCGCCAGCAGCTTGCCAGGTCTGAACACTGAAGCTTTCTTT. It specifies CASSLPGLNTEAFF.

The rearrangement uses TRBV12-3 or TRBV12-4 and TRBJ2-7; no reliable D call. V lost 1 base to trimming and J lost 10 bases, with 8 bases between them. CDR3 length: 11 residues. The CDR3 is CASSLERFQYF. CDR3 nucleotide sequence: TGTGCCAGCAGTTTAGAGCGATTCCAGTACTTC.

V and J are TRBV6-6 and TRBJ1-2; 9 nucleotides agree with TRBD1. Trimming at V came to 5 bases and at J to 5 bases, leaving 9 bases not matched to a gene. The CDR3 has 15 amino acids. Per the germline V gene, CDR1 is MNHNY and CDR2 is SVGAGI (reference sequence). CDR3 coding DNA: TGTGCCAGCAGTGCCGGGACAGGGAGGAGATATGGCTACACCTTC. Encoded protein: CASSAGTGRRYGYTF.